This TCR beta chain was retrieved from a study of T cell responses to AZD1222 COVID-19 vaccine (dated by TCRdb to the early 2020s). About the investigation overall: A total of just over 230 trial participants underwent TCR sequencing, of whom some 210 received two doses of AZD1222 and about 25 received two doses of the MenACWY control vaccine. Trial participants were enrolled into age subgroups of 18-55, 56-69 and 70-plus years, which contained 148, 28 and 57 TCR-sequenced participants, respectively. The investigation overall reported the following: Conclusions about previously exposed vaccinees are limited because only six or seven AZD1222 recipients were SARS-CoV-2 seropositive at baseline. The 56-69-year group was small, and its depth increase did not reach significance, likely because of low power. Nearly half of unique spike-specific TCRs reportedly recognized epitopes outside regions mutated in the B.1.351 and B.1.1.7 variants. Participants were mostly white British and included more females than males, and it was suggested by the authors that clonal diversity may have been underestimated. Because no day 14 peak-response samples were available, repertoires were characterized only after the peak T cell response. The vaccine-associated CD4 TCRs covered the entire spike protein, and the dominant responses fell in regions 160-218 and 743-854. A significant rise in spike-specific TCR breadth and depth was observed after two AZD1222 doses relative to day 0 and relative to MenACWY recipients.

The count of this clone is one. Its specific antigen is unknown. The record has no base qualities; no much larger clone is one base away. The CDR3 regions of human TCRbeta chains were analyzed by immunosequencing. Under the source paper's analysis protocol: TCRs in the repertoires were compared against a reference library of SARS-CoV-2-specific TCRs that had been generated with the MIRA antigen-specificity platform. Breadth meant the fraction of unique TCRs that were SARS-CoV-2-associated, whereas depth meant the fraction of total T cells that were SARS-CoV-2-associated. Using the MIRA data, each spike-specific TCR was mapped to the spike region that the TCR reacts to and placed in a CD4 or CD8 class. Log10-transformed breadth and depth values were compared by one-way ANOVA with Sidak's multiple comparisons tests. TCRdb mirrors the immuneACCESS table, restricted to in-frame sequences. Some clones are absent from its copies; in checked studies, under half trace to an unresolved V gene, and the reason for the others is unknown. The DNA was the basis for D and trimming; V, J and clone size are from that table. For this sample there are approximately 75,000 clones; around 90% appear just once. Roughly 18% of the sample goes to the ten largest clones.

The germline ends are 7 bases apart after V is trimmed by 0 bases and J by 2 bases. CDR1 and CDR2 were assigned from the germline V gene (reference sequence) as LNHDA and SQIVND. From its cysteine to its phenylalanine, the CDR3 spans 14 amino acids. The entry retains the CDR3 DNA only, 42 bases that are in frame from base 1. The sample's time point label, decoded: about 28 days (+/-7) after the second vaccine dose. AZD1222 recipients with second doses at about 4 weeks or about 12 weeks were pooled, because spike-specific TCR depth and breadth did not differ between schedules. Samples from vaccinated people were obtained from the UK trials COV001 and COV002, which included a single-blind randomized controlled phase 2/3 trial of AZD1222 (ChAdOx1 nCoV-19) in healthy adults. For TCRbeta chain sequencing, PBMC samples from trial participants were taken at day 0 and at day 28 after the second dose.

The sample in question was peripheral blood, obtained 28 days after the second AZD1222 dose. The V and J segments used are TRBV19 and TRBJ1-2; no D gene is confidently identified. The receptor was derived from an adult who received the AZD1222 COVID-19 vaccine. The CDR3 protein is CASSIDGLNYGYTF. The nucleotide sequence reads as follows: TGTGCCAGTAGTATAGACGGGCTGAACTATGGCTACACCTTC.